This T cell receptor beta chain was obtained from a study of T-cell memory formation after mild COVID-19. Via MiXCR, TCRdb re-called the 5' RACE reads, giving one row per CDR3 protein. The repertoire holds some 150,000 distinct CDR3 sequences, with 15% to 20% as singletons. The ends were cut back, 2 bases at V and 5 bases at J, with 9 bases in the middle. From germline, CDR1 is PRHDT and CDR2 FYEKMQ (reference sequence). This CDR3 contains 13 residues. Sample: PBMCs or a T cell subset sorted from them (not recorded which). The receptor was derived from an adult woman who had mild COVID-19 (a few samples of this study predate the infection). Cell type and time point are not known. The V call is TRBV13, the J call TRBJ2-5; no clear D gene. CDR3 DNA sequence: TGTGCCAGCAGCTTACGATCGCGGGAGACCCAGTACTTC. Translating it yields CASSLRSRETQYF. The complete variable domain, with remaining parts taken from reference TRBV13 and TRBJ2-5, reads AAGVIQSPRHLIKEKRETATLKCYPIPRHDTVYWYQQGPGQDPQFLISFYEKMQSDKGSIPDRFSAQQFSDYHSELNMSSLELGDSALYFCASSLRSRETQYFGPGTRLLVL.